These T cell receptor beta chains were read from a single sample in a study of vaccination effects on CD4 cells after COVID-19. Antigen specificity for these receptors is unknown. The table came from immunoSEQ multiplex PCR; TCRdb's copy has only in-frame clones and leaves some out. The profile shows about 27,000 clones, around three quarters of them singletons. Sample: CD4+ T cells from PBMCs cultured with HCoV-NL63 spike peptides, taken before COVID-19 vaccination. The receptors were sampled from a human donor who received a COVID-19 vaccine. Each CDR3 is given with its conserved first and last residue. The order of the fields is D gene, V gene, J gene, clone size, CDR3 protein, CDR3 DNA. D genes are given only for firm matches. Size tells how often a clone was seen (once, few, many) or the class of an expanded clone, and some rows leave it out.

>NA|TRBV6-5|TRBJ2-1|NA
CASSPDIIPPSEQFF
TGTGCCAGCAGCCCGGACATCATCCCCCCCTCTGAGCAGTTCTTC
>NA|TRBV18|TRBJ1-1|once
CASSLSGGGNTEAFF
TGTGCCAGCTCACTCTCCGGGGGCGGGAACACTGAAGCTTTCTTT
>TRBD2|TRBV4-1|TRBJ2-1|NA
CASSQGLAGRSAYNEQFF
TGCGCCAGCAGCCAAGGGCTAGCGGGGCGGTCGGCCTACAATGAGCAGTTCTTC
>TRBD1|TRBV7-7|TRBJ2-3|NA
CASSLGQGSSGNTQYF
TGTGCTAGCAGCTTAGGACAGGGGAGTTCGGGAAATACGCAGTATTTT
>TRBD1|TRBV4-3|TRBJ1-2|NA
CASSQVSQGASGYTF
TGCGCCAGCAGCCAAGTTTCCCAGGGGGCGTCCGGCTACACCTTC
>NA|TRBV9|TRBJ2-4|NA
CASSVGGWRENIQYF
TGTGCCAGCAGCGTAGGGGGGTGGAGAGAAAACATTCAGTACTTC
>NA|TRBV10-3|TRBJ1-5|NA
CAISPGTGSNQPQHF
TGTGCCATCAGCCCCGGGACGGGTAGCAATCAGCCCCAGCATTTT
>NA|TRBV30|TRBJ2-7|medium-sized
CAWSPQTGYEQYF
TGTGCCTGGAGTCCCCAGACAGGCTACGAGCAGTACTTC
>TRBD1|TRBV18|TRBJ1-1|NA
CASSPPLGTGGSTEAFF
TGTGCCAGCTCACCACCACTAGGGACAGGGGGCTCCACTGAAGCTTTCTTT
>NA|TRBV2|TRBJ2-1|once
CASSSLPNNEQFF
TGTGCCAGCAGTAGCCTTCCAAACAATGAGCAGTTCTTC
>TRBD1|TRBV16|TRBJ1-5|once
CASSQILGQTSNQPQHF
TGTGCCAGCAGCCAAATCCTGGGACAGACCAGCAATCAGCCCCAGCATTTT
>TRBD1|TRBV27|TRBJ1-5|few
CASSLGQGNQPQHF
TGTGCCAGCAGTTTAGGACAGGGCAATCAGCCCCAGCATTTT
>NA|TRBV6-6|TRBJ2-7|NA
CASSYAGVYEQYF
TGTGCCAGCAGTTACGCCGGAGTATACGAGCAGTACTTC
>NA|TRBV30|TRBJ1-1|few
CAWSVRFEAFF
TGTGCCTGGAGTGTCCGTTTCGAAGCTTTCTTT
>NA|TRBV4-2|TRBJ1-3|hyperexpanded
CASSQDARGGSGNTIYF
TGTGCCAGCAGCCAAGATGCTCGGGGCGGCTCTGGAAACACCATATATTTT
>TRBD1|TRBV6-5|TRBJ2-5|NA
CASSQSRDRKTQYF
TGTGCCAGCAGCCAGTCCCGGGACAGGAAGACCCAGTACTTC
>NA|TRBV7-7|TRBJ2-1|NA
CASSPDLHLEQFF
TGTGCTAGCAGCCCCGACCTCCATCTTGAGCAGTTCTTC
>TRBD1|TRBV29-1|TRBJ1-2|NA
CSIVGGGLPGQTNYGYTF
TGCAGTATTGTGGGGGGAGGGTTGCCGGGACAGACGAACTATGGCTACACCTTC
>TRBD1|TRBV4-1|TRBJ2-3|once
CASSHGKGADTDTQYF
TGCGCCAGCAGCCATGGGAAGGGGGCGGACACAGATACGCAGTATTTT
>TRBD2|TRBV5-6|TRBJ2-1|few
CASSGLAGSDEQFF
TGTGCCAGCTCCGGACTAGCGGGATCCGATGAGCAGTTCTTC
>NA|TRBV19|TRBJ1-2|NA
CASSISPGGVSYGYTF
TGTGCCAGTAGTATATCCCCGGGGGGTGTAAGCTATGGCTACACCTTC
>TRBD1|TRBV12-3/TRBV12-4|TRBJ1-2|NA
CASRATGVYGYTF
TGTGCCAGCAGGGCAACAGGGGTCTATGGCTACACCTTC
>NA|TRBV7-2|TRBJ1-2|NA
CASSPTGIYGYTF
TGTGCCAGCAGCCCTACAGGGATCTATGGCTACACCTTC
>NA|TRBV3-1/TRBV3-2|TRBJ1-3|few
CASSQDRRTLGNTIYF
TGTGCCAGCAGCCAAGATCGGAGGACTCTAGGAAACACCATATATTTT
>NA|TRBV7-8|TRBJ1-3|NA
CASSHRGSGNTIYF
TGTGCCAGCAGCCACCGTGGCTCTGGAAACACCATATATTTT
>NA|TRBV4-1|TRBJ2-3|NA
CASSRRGVSTDTQYF
TGCGCCAGCAGCCGTAGGGGGGTAAGCACAGATACGCAGTATTTT
>NA|TRBV10-2|TRBJ1-2|NA
CASSERRKYGYTF
TGCGCCAGCAGTGAAAGACGGAAATATGGCTACACCTTC
>NA|TRBV2|TRBJ2-3|NA
CASSEAFWDPRTQYF
TGTGCCAGCAGTGAAGCATTTTGGGACCCCCGCACGCAGTATTTT
>NA|TRBV5-8|TRBJ1-6|NA
CASSNRVLDSPLHF
TGTGCCAGCTCCAACCGGGTCCTCGATTCACCCCTCCACTTT
>NA|TRBV6-6|TRBJ2-7|NA
CASSNRDEQYF
TGTGCCAGCAGCAACAGGGACGAGCAGTACTTC
>NA|TRBV28|TRBJ1-2|NA
CASGGGGGLSYTF
TGTGCCAGCGGCGGGGGCGGGGGGCTGAGCTACACCTTC
>NA|TRBV7-2|TRBJ2-3|NA
CASSFSSTDTDTQYF
TGTGCCAGCAGCTTCAGTTCGACTGATACGGATACGCAGTATTTT
>TRBD2|TRBV28|TRBJ2-7|NA
CASSGGGIPYEQYF
TGTGCCAGCAGCGGGGGGGGAATTCCCTACGAGCAGTACTTC
>TRBD2|TRBV5-1|TRBJ2-4|NA
CASSLGAGGFRGQYF
TGCGCCAGCAGCTTGGGCGCGGGGGGGTTCAGGGGCCAGTACTTC
>NA|TRBV11-2|TRBJ1-3|few
CASSLESGNTIYF
TGTGCCAGCAGCTTAGAGAGTGGAAACACCATATATTTT
>TRBD2|TRBV10-3|TRBJ2-7|NA
CAISGTSGVYEQYF
TGTGCCATCAGTGGGACTAGCGGCGTATACGAGCAGTACTTC
>NA|TRBV5-8|TRBJ1-5|NA
CASSRRGGNQPQHF
TGTGCCAGCAGCCGACGAGGGGGGAATCAGCCCCAGCATTTT
>NA|TRBV28|TRBJ1-1|NA
CASSLGGMNVEAFF
TGTGCCAGCAGTCTGGGGGGCATGAATGTTGAAGCTTTCTTT
>NA|TRBV5-5|TRBJ2-6|NA
CASSLRFGSGANVLTF
TGTGCCAGCAGCTTGAGGTTCGGGTCTGGGGCCAACGTCCTGACTTTC
>NA|TRBV5-1|TRBJ2-5|once
CASSRTASPKGGQYF
TGCGCCAGCAGCCGGACAGCTTCGCCAAAGGGAGGCCAGTACTTC
>TRBD1|TRBV6-5|TRBJ2-5|once
CASRTGLQETQYF
TGTGCCAGCCGGACAGGCCTCCAAGAGACCCAGTACTTC
>NA|TRBV3-1/TRBV3-2|TRBJ2-3|NA
CASSQESVGGTQYF
TGTGCCAGCAGCCAAGAATCGGTGGGAGGTACGCAGTATTTT
>NA|TRBV5-4|TRBJ1-1|NA
CASSLATGTNTEAFF
TGTGCCAGCAGCTTGGCCACAGGGACGAACACTGAAGCTTTCTTT
>NA|TRBV11-1|TRBJ2-5|NA
CASSLAPAEETQYF
TGTGCCAGCAGCTTAGCCCCTGCTGAAGAGACCCAGTACTTC
>TRBD2|TRBV27|TRBJ2-5|NA
CASSRSTSGSQETQYF
TGTGCCAGCAGTCGCTCCACTAGCGGGAGTCAGGAGACCCAGTACTTC
>NA|TRBV4-1|TRBJ1-2|NA
CASSQEAGKYGYTF
TGCGCCAGCAGCCAAGAGGCGGGAAAGTATGGCTACACCTTC
>TRBD1|TRBV5-5|TRBJ1-2|NA
CASRTGQGAGGYTF
TGTGCCAGCAGAACGGGACAGGGGGCTGGTGGCTACACCTTC
>TRBD2|TRBV3-1/TRBV3-2|TRBJ2-1|once
CASSRTSGSSNEQFF
TGTGCCAGCAGTCGGACTAGCGGGAGTAGTAATGAGCAGTTCTTC
>TRBD1|TRBV5-1|TRBJ1-1|NA
CASSPTGGQGTEAFF
TGCGCCAGCAGCCCCACCGGGGGACAGGGAACTGAAGCTTTCTTT
>NA|TRBV19|TRBJ2-1|NA
CASSISWGGQFF
TGTGCCAGTAGTATTAGCTGGGGCGGGCAGTTCTTC
>TRBD2|TRBV5-6|TRBJ2-3|NA
CASSLEGAGGADTQYF
TGTGCCAGCAGCTTGGAGGGAGCGGGAGGGGCAGATACGCAGTATTTT
>TRBD1|TRBV27|TRBJ1-2|once
CASSLARGAYGYTF
TGTGCCAGCAGTTTGGCCAGGGGGGCCTATGGCTACACCTTC
>NA|TRBV27|TRBJ1-5|few
CASRTGHSNQPQHF
TGTGCCAGCAGGACGGGACATAGCAATCAGCCCCAGCATTTT